The entry below describes one T cell receptor (beta chain). As processed by the authors: Amplifying reference gene primers gave estimates of nucleated cell counts. TCRdb's copy holds only in-frame clones and misses some; the assay was immunoSEQ multiplex PCR. The DNA gave D and trimming, while V, J and clone size come from that table. The data show about 180,000 clones, approximately 80% seen once. The CDR3 length is 12 residues. The germline V and J ends were trimmed by 5 bases and 2 bases, with 6 bases remaining between them. Germline CDR1 is MDHEN and CDR2 is SYDVKM. Each participant's cohort was designated according to participant-reported clinical history. The record originates from a study of blood T cell repertoires in COVID-19.

The sequence derives from a woman between 50 and 59 years old who had recovered from COVID-19. The chain has TRBV28 and TRBJ2-5; no definite D call. The sample was PBMCs or T cells enriched from blood (not recorded which). The CDR3 loop is CASSLPQETQYF. CDR3 coding DNA: TGTGCCAGCAGTCTCCCTCAAGAGACCCAGTACTTC.